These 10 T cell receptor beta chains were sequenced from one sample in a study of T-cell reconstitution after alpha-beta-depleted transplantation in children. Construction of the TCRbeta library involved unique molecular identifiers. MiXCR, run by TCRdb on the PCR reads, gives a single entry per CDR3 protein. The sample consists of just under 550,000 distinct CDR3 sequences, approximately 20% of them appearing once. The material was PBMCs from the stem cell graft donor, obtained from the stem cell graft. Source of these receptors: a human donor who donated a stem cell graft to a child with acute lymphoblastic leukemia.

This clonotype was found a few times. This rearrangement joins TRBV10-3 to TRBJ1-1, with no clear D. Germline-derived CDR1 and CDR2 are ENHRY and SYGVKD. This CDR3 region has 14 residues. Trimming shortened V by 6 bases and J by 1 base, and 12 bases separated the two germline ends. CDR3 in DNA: TGTGCCATCAGATTGGAACTTACGAACACTGAAGCTTTCTTT. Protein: CAIRLELTNTEAFF.

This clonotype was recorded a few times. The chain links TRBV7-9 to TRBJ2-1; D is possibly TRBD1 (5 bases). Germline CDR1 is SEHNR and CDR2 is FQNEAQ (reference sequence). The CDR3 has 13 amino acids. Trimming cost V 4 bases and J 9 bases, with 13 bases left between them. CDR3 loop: CASSSDRIPEQFF. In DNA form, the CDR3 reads TGTGCCAGCAGCTCCGACAGAATCCCTGAGCAGTTCTTC.

The CDR3 loop is CASREHSSYNSPLHF. The DNA of the CDR3 is TGTGCCAGCAGGGAACATAGCTCCTATAATTCACCCCTCCACTTT. V usage is TRBV27 and J usage is TRBJ1-6; D is unresolved. The CDR3 loop spans 15 amino acids. CDR1 is MNHEY and CDR2 is SMNVEV in the germline V gene (reference sequence). V was trimmed by 6 bases and J by 0 bases, leaving 9 bases between them.

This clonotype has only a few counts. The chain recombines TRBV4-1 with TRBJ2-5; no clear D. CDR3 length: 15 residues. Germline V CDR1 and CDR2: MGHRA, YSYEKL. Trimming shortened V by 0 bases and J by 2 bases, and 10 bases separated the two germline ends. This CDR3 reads CASSQDQSEQETQYF. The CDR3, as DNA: TGCGCCAGCAGCCAAGATCAAAGTGAACAAGAGACCCAGTACTTC.

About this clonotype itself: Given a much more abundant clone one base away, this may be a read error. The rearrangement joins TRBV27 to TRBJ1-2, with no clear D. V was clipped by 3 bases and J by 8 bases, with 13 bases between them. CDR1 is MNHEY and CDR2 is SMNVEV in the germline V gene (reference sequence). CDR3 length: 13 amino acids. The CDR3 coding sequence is TGTGCCAGCAGTTTCTCAGGAGAGGGCGGCTACACCTTC. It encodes CASSFSGEGGYTF.

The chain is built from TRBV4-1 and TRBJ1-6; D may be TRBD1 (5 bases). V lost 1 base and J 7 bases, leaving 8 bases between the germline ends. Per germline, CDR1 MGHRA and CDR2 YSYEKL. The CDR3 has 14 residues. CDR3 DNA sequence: TGCGCCAGCAGCCAAGTCTGGGGGAATTCACCCCTCCACTTT. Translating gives CASSQVWGNSPLHF.

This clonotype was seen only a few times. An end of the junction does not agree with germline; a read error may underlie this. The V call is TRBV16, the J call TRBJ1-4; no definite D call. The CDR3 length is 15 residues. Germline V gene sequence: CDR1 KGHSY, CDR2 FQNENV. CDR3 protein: CASSQFATTNEKLFF. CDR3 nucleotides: TGTGCCAGCAGCCAATTCGCGACAACGAATGAAAAACTGTTTTTT.

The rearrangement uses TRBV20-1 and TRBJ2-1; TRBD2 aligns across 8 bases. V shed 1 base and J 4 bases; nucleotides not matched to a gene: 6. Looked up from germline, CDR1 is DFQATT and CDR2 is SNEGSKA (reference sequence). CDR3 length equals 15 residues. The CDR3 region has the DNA TGCAGTGCTAGAGTGGGGCGCGGGAGGTACAATGAGCAGTTCTTC. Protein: CSARVGRGRYNEQFF.

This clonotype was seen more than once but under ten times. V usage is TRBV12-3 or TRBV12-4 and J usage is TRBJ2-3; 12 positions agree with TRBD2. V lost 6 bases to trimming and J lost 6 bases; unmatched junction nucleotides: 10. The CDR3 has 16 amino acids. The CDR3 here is CASRSTSGSRTDTQYF. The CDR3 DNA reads TGTGCCAGCAGGTCGACTAGCGGGAGCAGAACGGATACGCAGTATTTT.

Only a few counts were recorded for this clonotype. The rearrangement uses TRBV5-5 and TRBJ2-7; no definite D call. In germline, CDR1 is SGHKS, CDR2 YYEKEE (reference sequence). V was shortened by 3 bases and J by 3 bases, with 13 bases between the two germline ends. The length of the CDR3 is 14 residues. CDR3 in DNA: TGTGCCAGCAGCTCACAGAATACAGACTACGAGCAGTACTTC. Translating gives CASSSQNTDYEQYF.